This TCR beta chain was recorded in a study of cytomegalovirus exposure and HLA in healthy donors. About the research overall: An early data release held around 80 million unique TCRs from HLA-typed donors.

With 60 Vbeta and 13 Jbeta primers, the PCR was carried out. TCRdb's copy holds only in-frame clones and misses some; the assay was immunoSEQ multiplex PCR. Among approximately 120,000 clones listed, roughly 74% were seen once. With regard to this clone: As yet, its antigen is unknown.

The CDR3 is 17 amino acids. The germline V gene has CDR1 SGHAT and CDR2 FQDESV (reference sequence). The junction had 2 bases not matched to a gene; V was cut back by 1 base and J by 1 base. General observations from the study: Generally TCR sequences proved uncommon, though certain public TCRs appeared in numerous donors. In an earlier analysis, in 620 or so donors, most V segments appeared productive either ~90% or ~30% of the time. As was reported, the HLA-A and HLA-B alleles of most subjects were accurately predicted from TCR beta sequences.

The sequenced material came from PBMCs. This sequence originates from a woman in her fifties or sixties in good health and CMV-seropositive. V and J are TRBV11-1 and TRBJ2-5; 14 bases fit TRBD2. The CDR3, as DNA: TGTGCCAGCAGCTTAGGCGGGACTAGCGGGGGCCAAGAGACCCAGTACTTC. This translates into CASSLGGTSGGQETQYF. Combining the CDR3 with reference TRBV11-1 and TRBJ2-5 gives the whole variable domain EAEVAQSPRYKITEKSQAVAFWCDPISGHATLYWYRQILGQGPELLVQFQDESVVDDSQLPKDRFSAERLKGVDSTLKIQPAELGDSAMYLCASSLGGTSGGQETQYFGPGTRLLVL.